Each of the 19 T cell receptor beta chains below was sequenced from the same sample in a study of cytomegalovirus exposure and HLA in healthy donors listed by TCRdb under 2017. Library construction relied on the immunoSEQ multiplex PCR assay. The multiplex PCR relied on a mix of 60 forward primers for TCR Vbeta segments and 13 reverse primers for TCR Jbeta segments. TCRdb re-hosts the immuneACCESS table, in-frame sequences only. Its copies lack some clones; in the studies checked, an unresolved V gene accounts for under half of them, and the cause for the rest is not known. The sample contains 100,000 to 150,000 clones, over 70% of them found a single time. Around 1.8% of the sample is held by the ten biggest clonotypes. Material: PBMCs. The receptors come from a woman aged 35 to 49 in good health and CMV-seronegative.

This clone showed up just a few times. This chain uses TRBV7-9 with TRBJ2-1; D is unresolved. V lost 3 bases, J lost 7 bases, and 7 bases lay in between. CDR1 and CDR2 from the germline V gene are SEHNR and FQNEAQ (reference sequence). This CDR3 comprises 12 residues. CDR3 residues: CASSLAVNEQFF. In nucleotides, the CDR3 is TGTGCCAGCAGCTTGGCTGTGAATGAGCAGTTCTTC.

In this sample, this clone turned up a few times. This rearrangement joins TRBV6-5 to TRBJ1-5; a weak D match, TRBD1 (6 bases). CDR1 is MNHEY and CDR2 is SVGAGI in the germline V gene. CDR3 size: 13 residues. Trimming stripped 6 bases from V and 5 bases from J, with 11 bases between. The CDR3 here is CASRPAGDQPQHF. The CDR3 DNA reads TGTGCCAGCAGACCCGCAGGGGATCAGCCCCAGCATTTT.

This clone was detected a few times. This sequence joins TRBV18 and TRBJ2-7, with 12 bases fitting TRBD2. Germline V CDR1 and CDR2: KGHSH, LQKENI. With 1 base clipped from V and 2 bases from J, the junction kept 3 bases outside the gene matches. The CDR3 is made up of 16 amino acids. The CDR3 nucleotides read TGTGCCAGCTCACCACAACTAGCGGGGGGCACCTACGAGCAGTACTTC. Translated: CASSPQLAGGTYEQYF.

The genes are TRBV6-1 and TRBJ1-5; possible D gene TRBD1, 6 bases. CDR1 is MNHNS, CDR2 SASEGT, per germline. The CDR3 runs to 13 residues. The V end was cut by 7 bases, the J end by 3 bases, with 10 bases between. CDR3 loop: CASIPGHNQPQHF. The CDR3 DNA reads TGTGCCAGCATTCCGGGACACAATCAGCCCCAGCATTTT.

The V gene is TRBV7-8, the J gene TRBJ2-7; no clear D gene. Per germline, CDR1 SGHVS and CDR2 FQNEAQ. The V gene lost 4 bases and the J gene lost 4 bases, with 11 bases spanning the gap. The CDR3 runs to 13 residues. The CDR3 loop reads CASSSGSYYEQYF. The CDR3 coding sequence is TGTGCCAGCAGCTCCGGGTCTTATTACGAGCAGTACTTC.

This rearrangement joins TRBV25-1 to TRBJ2-7; 7 bases map to TRBD1. J was trimmed by 5 bases and V by 5 bases; bases with no gene match: 12. The CDR3 runs to 15 residues. Per the germline V gene, CDR1 is MGHDK and CDR2 is SYGVNS. The CDR3 sequence is CASSPPGRQGNEQYF. In DNA, the CDR3 is TGTGCCAGCAGTCCCCCGGGGCGACAGGGCAACGAGCAGTACTTC.

The rearrangement links TRBV6-6 to TRBJ2-3; D gene unclear. Germline CDR1 is MNHNY and CDR2 is SVGAGI (reference sequence). Trimming stripped 11 bases from V and 2 bases from J, with 17 bases between. CDR3 length: 14 amino acids. In nucleotides, the CDR3 is TGTGCCTCACATCCGGCGGAGCTCACAGATACGCAGTATTTT. Its translation: CASHPAELTDTQYF.

This clone was counted a single time. V usage is TRBV5-1 and J usage is TRBJ2-7; the match to TRBD1 covers 11 bases. Per germline, CDR1 SGHRS and CDR2 YFSETQ. The J segment lost 3 bases and the V segment lost 4 bases, leaving 3 bases of the junction unmatched. This CDR3 is 14 amino acids long. In nucleotides, the CDR3 is TGCGCCAGCAGCACCGGGACAGGGGGCTACGAGCAGTACTTC. Its translation is CASSTGTGGYEQYF. The full variable domain, completed using reference TRBV5-1 and TRBJ2-7, is KAGVTQTPRYLIKTRGQQVTLSCSPISGHRSVSWYQQTPGQGLQFLFEYFSETQRNKGNFPGRFSGRQFSNSRSEMNVSTLELGDSALYLCASSTGTGGYEQYFGPGTRLTVT.

The chain combines TRBV19 with TRBJ1-1; D unclear. The ends were cut back, 1 base at V and 4 bases at J, with 13 bases in the middle. Germline CDR1 reads LNHDA; CDR2 reads SQIVND (reference sequence). CDR3 length: 15 residues. The CDR3 sequence is CASSIVGSPATEAFF. Written as DNA, the CDR3 is TGTGCCAGTAGTATAGTTGGTAGTCCTGCCACTGAAGCTTTCTTT.

The J gene is TRBJ1-6, the V gene TRBV5-4; D is ambiguous. CDR3 length: 19 amino acids. With 1 base removed from V and 7 bases from J, the gap between germline ends came to 24 bases. Germline CDR1 SGHNT, CDR2 YYREEE (reference sequence). The CDR3 nucleotides are TGTGCCAGCAGCTTGACAACCTTACCGGGTCGGGTTTGGAATTCACCCCTCCACTTT. Encoded protein: CASSLTTLPGRVWNSPLHF.

The rearrangement uses TRBV5-1 and TRBJ2-7; D is undetermined. Germline CDR1 reads SGHRS; CDR2 reads YFSETQ. The CDR3 is made up of 14 amino acids. Trimming took 5 bases from V and 6 from J, leaving 18 bases between them. The CDR3 is CASSYFASPGEQYF. CDR3 DNA sequence: TGCGCCAGCAGTTACTTTGCCAGCCCAGGCGAGCAGTACTTC.

This clone was observed once. The chain joins TRBV4-2 to TRBJ2-1, with 9 bases lining up with TRBD2. Germline V gives CDR1 LGHNA, CDR2 YNFKEQ. Trimming cost V 1 base and J 9 bases; bases outside gene matches: 4. The CDR3 has 14 residues. The CDR3 sequence is CASSQVAGGREQFF. CDR3 in DNA: TGTGCCAGCAGCCAAGTCGCGGGAGGGCGTGAGCAGTTCTTC.

CDR3 sequence (DNA): TGTGCCAGCAGTTACTCGGCAGGGGTCGGGGAGACCCAGTACTTC. This sequence encodes CASSYSAGVGETQYF. The V and J genes are TRBV6-5 and TRBJ2-5; D might be TRBD1 (6 bases). V dropped 0 bases and J dropped 5 bases, with 13 bases sitting between them. Germline CDR1 is MNHEY and CDR2 is SVGAGI. This CDR3 has 15 amino acids.

The chain uses TRBV27 and TRBJ2-7; TRBD1 might be the D (6 bases). This CDR3 is 13 amino acids long. Germline V gene sequence: CDR1 MNHEY, CDR2 SMNVEV (reference sequence). Trimming left V 6 bases short and J 4 bases short, with 13 bases between. CDR3 sequence: CASSAGTQYEQYF. The CDR3 nucleotides read TGTGCCAGCAGCGCCGGGACACAATACGAGCAGTACTTC.

The V call is TRBV18, the J call TRBJ1-1, with a possible D match to TRBD1 (5 bases). CDR3 length: 15 residues. Germline CDR1 reads KGHSH; CDR2 reads LQKENI. Trimming cost V 4 bases and J 5 bases, with 17 bases left between them. The CDR3 DNA follows: TGTGCCAGCTCACATCGGGACGGCGGGAGGACTGAAGCTTTCTTT. Translated: CASSHRDGGRTEAFF.

The rearrangement links TRBV5-4 to TRBJ1-1, with TRBD1 as a possible D gene (6 bases). This CDR3 contains 14 residues. Germline values: CDR1 SGHNT, CDR2 YYREEE (reference sequence). V lost 3 bases and J lost 3, with 12 bases in between. In DNA form, the CDR3 reads TGTGCCAGCAGCTCGGGGGGCAGGTACACTGAAGCTTTCTTT. It codes for CASSSGGRYTEAFF.

The chain is built from TRBV6-1 and TRBJ1-2; a weak D match, TRBD1 (5 bases). CDR3 length: 14 residues. Trimming left V 4 bases short and J 8 bases short, with 17 bases between. Germline-derived CDR1 and CDR2 are MNHNS and SASEGT. CDR3 DNA sequence: TGTGCCAGCAGTGTTCACAGGCTTAATAGCGGCTACACCTTC. It encodes CASSVHRLNSGYTF.

The J gene is TRBJ1-5, the V gene TRBV28; possibly TRBD1 for D (6 bases). The germline gives CDR1 MDHEN, CDR2 SYDVKM. The CDR3 spans 15 residues. The V end was cut by 3 bases, the J end by 7 bases, with 16 bases between. The CDR3 DNA reads as TGTGCCAGCAGTTTTTTTGGCAGGGGAAACCAGCCCCAGCATTTT. Its protein product is CASSFFGRGNQPQHF.

The rearrangement links TRBV19 to TRBJ2-3, with TRBD2 identical over 15 bases. The CDR3 spans 15 residues. Germline V gene data show CDR1 as LNHDA and CDR2 as SQIVND (reference sequence). With V trimmed by 6 bases and J by 10 bases, 8 bases remained unmatched. The CDR3 reads CASSGLAGGDMAQYF. CDR3 nucleotides: TGTGCCAGTAGCGGACTAGCGGGGGGGGATATGGCGCAGTATTTT.